The rows below give T cell receptor beta chains drawn from one sample of a study of blood T cell repertoires in COVID-19. The table came from immunoSEQ multiplex PCR; TCRdb's copy has only in-frame clones and leaves some out. The sample comprises over 130,000 clones, roughly 90% of which are singletons, and about 4.1% rests with the top ten. The sequenced sample was peripheral blood. Receptors originate from a woman aged 60-75 years with active or convalescent COVID-19. CDR3s include the opening cysteine and the closing phenylalanine or tryptophan. A D gene is named only where the DNA matches it firmly. Not all rows give a size; the values are once, few, many and, for expanded clones, a class.

CDR3 protein: CASSESLGGNIQYF
CDR3 DNA: TGCGCCAGCAGTGAGTCGCTGGGGGGAAACATTCAGTACTTC
V gene: TRBV10-1
D gene: NA
J gene: TRBJ2-4
clone size: NA

CDR3 protein: CASSQGQGQPTNYGYTF
CDR3 DNA: TGCGCCAGCAGCCAGGGGCAGGGACAGCCTACTAACTATGGCTACACCTTC
V gene: TRBV4-3
D gene: TRBD1
J gene: TRBJ1-2
clone size: NA

CDR3 protein: CASSWGGQQEAFF
CDR3 DNA: TGTGCCAGCAGTTGGGGGGGTCAGCAGGAAGCTTTCTTT
V gene: TRBV12-3/TRBV12-4
D gene: NA
J gene: TRBJ1-1
clone size: NA

CDR3 protein: CASSNREDQPQHF
CDR3 DNA: TGTGCCAGCTCAAACCGGGAGGATCAGCCCCAGCATTTT
V gene: TRBV18
D gene: NA
J gene: TRBJ1-5
clone size: NA

CDR3 protein: CAEGASGYEKLFF
CDR3 DNA: TGTGCCGAGGGGGCGTCCGGTTATGAAAAACTGTTTTTT
V gene: TRBV7-9
D gene: TRBD1
J gene: TRBJ1-4
clone size: NA

CDR3 protein: CASSQRTSGGAETQYF
CDR3 DNA: TGTGCCAGTAGTCAACGGACTAGCGGGGGGGCTGAGACCCAGTACTTC
V gene: TRBV19
D gene: TRBD2
J gene: TRBJ2-5
clone size: NA

CDR3 protein: CATRTSGGAGETQYF
CDR3 DNA: TGTGCCACCCGGACTAGCGGGGGGGCAGGGGAGACCCAGTACTTC
V gene: TRBV10-3
D gene: TRBD2
J gene: TRBJ2-5
clone size: NA

CDR3 protein: CASSYRQGSDNEQFF
CDR3 DNA: TGTGCCAGCAGTTACAGACAGGGGTCGGACAATGAGCAGTTCTTC
V gene: TRBV6-5
D gene: TRBD1
J gene: TRBJ2-1
clone size: NA

CDR3 protein: CASSDSADTQYF
CDR3 DNA: TGTGCCAGCAGTGACAGTGCAGATACGCAGTATTTT
V gene: TRBV2
D gene: NA
J gene: TRBJ2-3
clone size: NA

CDR3 protein: CASSGRDVSGGIDTQYF
CDR3 DNA: TGTGCCAGCAGCGGACGGGACGTTAGCGGGGGGATAGATACGCAGTATTTT
V gene: TRBV9
D gene: TRBD2
J gene: TRBJ2-3
clone size: NA

CDR3 protein: CASSYIRLAGRYNEQFF
CDR3 DNA: TGTGCCAGCAGCTATATTAGACTAGCGGGTAGATACAATGAGCAGTTCTTC
V gene: TRBV27
D gene: TRBD2
J gene: TRBJ2-1
clone size: NA

CDR3 protein: CASSSFSVGDNEQFF
CDR3 DNA: TGTGCCAGCAGCTCCTTCTCCGTCGGAGACAATGAGCAGTTCTTC
V gene: TRBV7-8
D gene: NA
J gene: TRBJ2-1
clone size: NA

CDR3 protein: CSVHTILTDTQYF
CDR3 DNA: TGCAGCGTCCATACTATCCTCACAGATACGCAGTATTTT
V gene: TRBV29-1
D gene: NA
J gene: TRBJ2-3
clone size: NA

CDR3 protein: CASSYGHRGNTEAFF
CDR3 DNA: TGTGCCAGCAGTTACGGCCACAGGGGGAACACTGAAGCTTTCTTT
V gene: TRBV6-2/TRBV6-3
D gene: TRBD1
J gene: TRBJ1-1
clone size: NA

CDR3 protein: CAWSIGGDGYTF
CDR3 DNA: TGTGCCTGGAGTATAGGGGGCGATGGCTACACCTTC
V gene: TRBV30
D gene: TRBD1
J gene: TRBJ1-2
clone size: NA

CDR3 protein: CASSEWTGKDTQYF
CDR3 DNA: TGTGCCAGCAGTGAATGGACAGGGAAAGATACGCAGTATTTT
V gene: TRBV6-1
D gene: TRBD1
J gene: TRBJ2-3
clone size: NA

CDR3 protein: CASSTGQINTEAFF
CDR3 DNA: TGCGCCAGCAGCACGGGACAGATAAACACTGAAGCTTTCTTT
V gene: TRBV5-1
D gene: TRBD1
J gene: TRBJ1-1
clone size: NA

CDR3 protein: CASSLIGSGGDSPLHF
CDR3 DNA: TGTGCCAGCAGCTTAATTGGCTCGGGAGGGGATTCACCCCTCCACTTT
V gene: TRBV7-3
D gene: NA
J gene: TRBJ1-6
clone size: NA

CDR3 protein: CASSHTTGPANYGYTF
CDR3 DNA: TGTGCCAGCTCACACACGACAGGGCCCGCTAACTATGGCTACACCTTC
V gene: TRBV18
D gene: TRBD1
J gene: TRBJ1-2
clone size: few

CDR3 protein: CASSLGAGIELFF
CDR3 DNA: TGTGCCAGCAGCTTAGGAGCAGGGATAGAACTGTTTTTT
V gene: TRBV11-2
D gene: NA
J gene: TRBJ1-4
clone size: once

CDR3 protein: CASNRGGLSYEQYF
CDR3 DNA: TGTGCCAGCAATCGAGGGGGCTTGTCCTACGAGCAGTACTTC
V gene: TRBV27
D gene: TRBD1
J gene: TRBJ2-7
clone size: NA

CDR3 protein: CASSPPGGDQPQHF
CDR3 DNA: TGTGCCAGCTCACCACCGGGGGGTGATCAGCCCCAGCATTTT
V gene: TRBV18
D gene: NA
J gene: TRBJ1-5
clone size: NA

CDR3 protein: CASSGGAGGPQETQYF
CDR3 DNA: TGTGCCAGCAGCGGGGGTGCGGGGGGCCCTCAAGAGACCCAGTACTTC
V gene: TRBV5-4
D gene: TRBD2
J gene: TRBJ2-5
clone size: NA

CDR3 protein: CASSLVRGGDTQYF
CDR3 DNA: TGTGCCAGCAGCTTAGTGAGGGGGGGAGATACGCAGTATTTT
V gene: TRBV11-2
D gene: NA
J gene: TRBJ2-3
clone size: NA

CDR3 protein: CASSSRALGTGPSTDTQYF
CDR3 DNA: TGTGCCAGCAGCAGTAGGGCCTTGGGAACAGGGCCTAGCACAGATACGCAGTATTTT
V gene: TRBV7-8
D gene: NA
J gene: TRBJ2-3
clone size: NA

CDR3 protein: CASSWGQGETQYF
CDR3 DNA: TGTGCCAGCAGCTGGGGACAGGGTGAGACCCAGTACTTC
V gene: TRBV3-1/TRBV3-2
D gene: TRBD1
J gene: TRBJ2-5
clone size: NA

CDR3 protein: CASSLTSGGAWEQYF
CDR3 DNA: TGTGCCAGCAGCTTGACCAGCGGGGGGGCGTGGGAGCAGTACTTC
V gene: TRBV11-2
D gene: TRBD2
J gene: TRBJ2-7
clone size: NA

CDR3 protein: CATDSGGADTQYF
CDR3 DNA: TGTGCCACGGACTCAGGGGGCGCAGATACGCAGTATTTT
V gene: TRBV19
D gene: TRBD1
J gene: TRBJ2-3
clone size: NA

CDR3 protein: CASSQEPHGYYQAFF
CDR3 DNA: TGCGCCAGCAGCCAAGAACCCCACGGGTATTATCAAGCTTTCTTT
V gene: TRBV4-1
D gene: NA
J gene: TRBJ1-1
clone size: few

CDR3 protein: CASSQPGFGNTIYF
CDR3 DNA: TGCGCCAGCAGCCAACCAGGGTTCGGAAACACCATATATTTT
V gene: TRBV4-1
D gene: NA
J gene: TRBJ1-3
clone size: NA

CDR3 protein: CASSRGQEKAEQYF
CDR3 DNA: TGCGCCAGCAGCAGGGGACAGGAGAAGGCCGAGCAGTACTTC
V gene: TRBV5-1
D gene: TRBD1
J gene: TRBJ2-7
clone size: NA

CDR3 protein: CASSIAREQFF
CDR3 DNA: TGTGCCAGTAGTATAGCCAGGGAGCAGTTCTTC
V gene: TRBV19
D gene: NA
J gene: TRBJ2-1
clone size: NA

CDR3 protein: CASSGPTGNGYTF
CDR3 DNA: TGTGCCAGCAGTGGACCCACAGGTAACGGCTACACCTTC
V gene: TRBV2
D gene: NA
J gene: TRBJ1-2
clone size: NA

CDR3 protein: CASSYSNDRVGSPLHF
CDR3 DNA: TGTGCCAGCAGTTACTCGAACGACAGGGTCGGCTCACCCCTCCACTTT
V gene: TRBV6-5
D gene: TRBD1
J gene: TRBJ1-6
clone size: NA

CDR3 protein: CATKGSSGPYYNEQFF
CDR3 DNA: TGTGCCACCAAAGGGAGTTCCGGGCCCTACTACAATGAGCAGTTCTTC
V gene: TRBV2
D gene: NA
J gene: TRBJ2-1
clone size: NA

CDR3 protein: CASSPTGQGNNGYTF
CDR3 DNA: TGTGCCAGTAGTCCAACCGGACAGGGGAATAATGGCTACACCTTC
V gene: TRBV19
D gene: TRBD1
J gene: TRBJ1-2
clone size: NA

CDR3 protein: CASSLVSGSTDTQYF
CDR3 DNA: TGTGCCAGCAGCTTGGTTAGCGGAAGCACAGATACGCAGTATTTT
V gene: TRBV5-4
D gene: NA
J gene: TRBJ2-3
clone size: NA

CDR3 protein: CASSLRGAWANVLTF
CDR3 DNA: TGTGCCAGCAGCTTGCGGGGGGCCTGGGCCAACGTCCTGACTTTC
V gene: TRBV5-6
D gene: NA
J gene: TRBJ2-6
clone size: NA

CDR3 protein: CATGSFEGAYGYTF
CDR3 DNA: TGTGCCACCGGAAGCTTCGAGGGGGCCTATGGCTACACCTTC
V gene: TRBV10-3
D gene: TRBD1
J gene: TRBJ1-2
clone size: NA

CDR3 protein: CASSPGDEGTEAFF
CDR3 DNA: TGTGCCAGCAGCCCAGGGGATGAGGGCACTGAAGCTTTCTTT
V gene: TRBV5-4
D gene: NA
J gene: TRBJ1-1
clone size: NA

CDR3 protein: CASAAGNTEAFF
CDR3 DNA: TGTGCCAGCGCCGCGGGGAACACTGAAGCTTTCTTT
V gene: TRBV2
D gene: NA
J gene: TRBJ1-1
clone size: NA

CDR3 protein: CASSILYGYTF
CDR3 DNA: TGTGCCAGTAGTATCCTGTATGGCTACACCTTC
V gene: TRBV19
D gene: NA
J gene: TRBJ1-2
clone size: NA

CDR3 protein: CASSSGEDYGYTF
CDR3 DNA: TGTGCCAGCAGCTCGGGGGAAGACTATGGCTACACCTTC
V gene: TRBV11-2
D gene: NA
J gene: TRBJ1-2
clone size: NA

CDR3 protein: CASSYPGAGGSGYTF
CDR3 DNA: TGTGCCAGCAGTTACCCCGGCGCAGGGGGCTCTGGCTACACCTTC
V gene: TRBV6-5
D gene: TRBD1
J gene: TRBJ1-2
clone size: NA

CDR3 protein: CASSLGENQPQHF
CDR3 DNA: TGTGCCAGCAGCTTAGGGGAGAATCAGCCCCAGCATTTT
V gene: TRBV7-2
D gene: NA
J gene: TRBJ1-5
clone size: NA

CDR3 protein: CASSSTDRGPTYTF
CDR3 DNA: TGTGCCAGCAGTTCCACCGACAGGGGTCCCACCTACACCTTC
V gene: TRBV6-5
D gene: TRBD1
J gene: TRBJ1-2
clone size: NA

CDR3 protein: CASSFRGSQPQHF
CDR3 DNA: TGTGCCAGCAGTTTCAGGGGGAGTCAGCCCCAGCATTTT
V gene: TRBV27
D gene: TRBD1
J gene: TRBJ1-5
clone size: few

CDR3 protein: CASSLAGAKNIQYF
CDR3 DNA: TGTGCCAGCAGCTTAGCCGGGGCCAAAAACATTCAGTACTTC
V gene: TRBV11-2
D gene: NA
J gene: TRBJ2-4
clone size: once